This T cell receptor beta chain appears in the sequencing data of a study of PD-1 blockade in classical Hodgkin lymphoma. Study-wide findings and caveats: Newly diagnosed patients were reported to start with lower TCR diversity than healthy donors. Whatever underlies the repertoire differences (possibly disease activity or prior therapy) remains undefined.

Comment on this clone: What it recognizes is unknown.

This CDR3 has 15 amino acids. Germline CDR1 and CDR2: SGHTA and FQGNSA. V trimming: 1 base; J trimming: 7 bases; junction bases outside the gene matches: 10. TCRdb keeps only in-frame clones here, not all; method: immunoSEQ multiplex PCR. The sample includes 25,000 to 35,000 clones, 65% to 90% seen only once; the top ten take around 2.4%. Each patient experienced a relapse that followed autologous stem cell transplantation, and brentuximab vedotin exposure varied. Thawed PBMCs yielded CD4+ T cells through magnetic negative selection. The sequence was obtained from a human donor with classical Hodgkin lymphoma. The gene calls are TRBV7-2 and TRBJ2-7, with 7 bases matching TRBD2. The material sequenced was CD4+ T cells from blood, taken at baseline. The CDR3 nucleotides read TGTGCCAGCAGCTTAGATGGCGGGAGAGCTCCTGAGCAGTACTTC. Translated: CASSLDGGRAPEQYF.